One T cell receptor (beta chain) is described in this entry. Its antigen remains unidentified. This entry belongs to a study of cytomegalovirus exposure and HLA in healthy donors. The overall study: Among the 350 to 400 donors who were genotyped, approximately 84% fell in the genetic ancestry cluster that is associated with self-reported Caucasian donors.

Overall study results and limits: There was a cluster of highly shared sequence variants that was likely a sequencing artifact. Upon later analysis, TCR association rates were observed to vary by HLA locus, being highest for DRB1 and lowest for HLA-C.

PCR employed 60 Vbeta and 13 Jbeta primers. Generated by immunoSEQ multiplex PCR, the TCRdb table keeps only in-frame clones and is missing some. The table records fewer than 100,000 clones, around 77% of them present only once. The receptor was derived from a man aged 40-49 years in good health and CMV-seronegative. Sequencing was done on a sample of PBMCs.

For the CDR3, the DNA is TGCGCCAGCAGCCATCCAGGGACTACGGGCACCGGGGAGCTGTTTTTT. Translated, it gives CASSHPGTTGTGELFF. V gene TRBV4-1 combines with J gene TRBJ2-2; 7 nucleotides line up with TRBD2. V shed 3 bases and J 4 bases; nucleotides not matched to a gene: 8. The CDR3 has 16 amino acids. Germline V CDR1 and CDR2: MGHRA, YSYEKL.